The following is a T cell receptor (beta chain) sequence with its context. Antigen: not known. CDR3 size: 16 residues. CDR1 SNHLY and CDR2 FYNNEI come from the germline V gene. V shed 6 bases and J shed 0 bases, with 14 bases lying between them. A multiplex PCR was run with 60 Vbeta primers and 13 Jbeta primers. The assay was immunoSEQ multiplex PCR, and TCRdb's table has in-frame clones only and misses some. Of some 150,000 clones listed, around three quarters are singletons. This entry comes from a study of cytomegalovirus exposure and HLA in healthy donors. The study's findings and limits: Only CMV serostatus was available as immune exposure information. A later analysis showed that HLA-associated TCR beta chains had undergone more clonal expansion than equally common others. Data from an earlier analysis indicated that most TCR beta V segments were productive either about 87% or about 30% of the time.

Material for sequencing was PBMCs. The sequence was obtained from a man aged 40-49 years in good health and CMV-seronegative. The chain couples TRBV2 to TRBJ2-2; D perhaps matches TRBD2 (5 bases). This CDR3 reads CASSVGGPSNTGELFF. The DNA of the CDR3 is TGTGCCAGCAGCGTAGGAGGACCTTCGAACACCGGGGAGCTGTTTTTT. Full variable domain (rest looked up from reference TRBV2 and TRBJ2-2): EPEVTQTPSHQVTQMGQEVILRCVPISNHLYFYWYRQILGQKVEFLVSFYNNEISEKSEIFDDQFSVERPDGSNFTLKIRSTKLEDSAMYFCASSVGGPSNTGELFFGEGSRLTVL.